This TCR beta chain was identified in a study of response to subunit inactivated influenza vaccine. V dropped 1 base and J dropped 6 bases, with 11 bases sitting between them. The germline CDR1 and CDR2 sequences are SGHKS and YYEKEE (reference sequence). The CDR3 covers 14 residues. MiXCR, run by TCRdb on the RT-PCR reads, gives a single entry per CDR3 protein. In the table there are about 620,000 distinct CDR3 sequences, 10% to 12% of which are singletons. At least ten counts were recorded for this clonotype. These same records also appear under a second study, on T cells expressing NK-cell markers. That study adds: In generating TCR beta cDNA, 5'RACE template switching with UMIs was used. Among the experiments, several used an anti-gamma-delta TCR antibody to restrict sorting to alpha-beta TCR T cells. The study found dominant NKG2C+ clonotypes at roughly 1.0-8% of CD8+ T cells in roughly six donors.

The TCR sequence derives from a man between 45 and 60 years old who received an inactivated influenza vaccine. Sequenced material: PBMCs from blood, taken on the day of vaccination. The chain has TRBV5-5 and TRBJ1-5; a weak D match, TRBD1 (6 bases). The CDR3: CASSLITGSQPQHF. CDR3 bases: TGTGCCAGCAGCTTGATCACAGGGAGTCAGCCCCAGCATTTT. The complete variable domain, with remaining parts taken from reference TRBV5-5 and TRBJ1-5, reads DAGVTQSPTHLIKTRGQQVTLRCSPISGHKSVSWYQQVLGQGPQFIFQYYEKEERGRGNFPDRFSARQFPNYSSELNVNALLLGDSALYLCASSLITGSQPQHFGDGTRLSIL.